These 14 T cell receptor beta chains were all obtained from the same sample, sequenced in a study of siplizumab effects on memory and regulatory T cells. Clones were sequenced by immunoSEQ multiplex PCR, and TCRdb holds only the in-frame ones, with some missing. The profile shows 90,000 to 140,000 clones, approximately 94% of them singletons. The sample consisted of CD4+ T cells sorted from blood. These receptors were collected from a human donor in good health.

This CDR3 is CATMGSGNEQFF. The CDR3 bases are TGTGCCACCATGGGTAGCGGCAATGAGCAGTTCTTC. V gene TRBV28 combines with J gene TRBJ2-1, with a possible D match to TRBD2 (6 bases). Trimming stripped 10 bases from V and 6 bases from J, with 13 bases between. Germline loops: CDR1 MDHEN, CDR2 SYDVKM. CDR3 length: 12 residues.

CDR3 sequence: CASSSQGSETYEQYF. CDR3 in DNA: TGTGCCAGCAGCTCACAGGGCAGCGAGACCTACGAGCAGTACTTC. The V call is TRBV7-2, the J call TRBJ2-7, with D perhaps matching TRBD1 (6 bases). Germline V lookup: CDR1 SGHTA, CDR2 FQGNSA. CDR3 length: 15 residues. Trimming took off 4 bases at V and 2 bases at J, with 15 bases between the two ends.

This chain connects TRBV7-9 to TRBJ1-1; the match to TRBD1 covers 8 bases. The CDR3 covers 15 residues. The germline V gene encodes CDR1 SEHNR and CDR2 FQNEAQ (reference sequence). Unmatched junction bases numbered 7, after V lost 6 bases and J lost 1 base. The DNA for the CDR3 is TGTGCCAGCAGAACTCCCGGGACAGGGAACACTGAAGCTTTCTTT. It yields the protein CASRTPGTGNTEAFF.

The J gene is TRBJ2-5, the V gene TRBV7-2; 7 bases align to TRBD1. V dropped 2 bases and J dropped 1; count of bases not matched to a gene: 1. This CDR3 region has 14 residues. CDR1 and CDR2 from the germline V gene are SGHTA and FQGNSA. The CDR3 reads CASSLTGAQETQYF. The CDR3 DNA reads TGTGCCAGCAGCTTAACAGGGGCCCAAGAGACCCAGTACTTC.

This clone was counted a single time. J is TRBJ2-1 and V is TRBV27; 12 nucleotides line up with TRBD2. The V segment lost 4 bases and the J segment 8 bases; nucleotides outside the gene matches: 6. This CDR3 contains 15 residues. CDR1 is MNHEY, CDR2 SMNVEV, per germline (reference sequence). In nucleotides, the CDR3 is TGTGCCAGCAGTTCTAGCGGGAGGGCCTTGGATGAGCAGTTCTTC. The encoded protein is CASSSSGRALDEQFF.

J is TRBJ2-3 and V is TRBV10-3, with a possible D match to TRBD2 (6 bases). Trimming left V 6 bases short and J 3 bases short, with 10 bases between. The CDR3 has 13 residues. Germline CDR1 is ENHRY and CDR2 is SYGVKD. CDR3 region: CAIRFRETDTQYF. For the CDR3, the DNA is TGTGCCATCAGATTCCGGGAGACAGATACGCAGTATTTT.

The rearrangement joins TRBV9 to TRBJ2-5, with no clear D. Trimming took 3 bases from V and 2 from J, leaving 11 bases between them. Per germline, CDR1 SGDLS and CDR2 YYNGEE. The CDR3 runs to 14 residues. The CDR3 loop reads CASSAGPPQETQYF. For the CDR3, the DNA is TGTGCCAGCAGCGCCGGGCCCCCTCAAGAGACCCAGTACTTC.

In this sample, this clone turned up once. The rearrangement joins TRBV7-9 to TRBJ2-6; a possible D gene is TRBD1 (6 bases). Trimming cost V 4 bases and J 0 bases, with 16 bases left between them. This CDR3 is built from 18 residues. CDR1 is SEHNR and CDR2 is FQNEAQ in the germline V gene (reference sequence). CDR3: CASSYRGRGSSGANVLTF. Written as DNA, the CDR3 is TGTGCCAGCAGCTACCGCGGCAGGGGCAGCTCTGGGGCCAACGTCCTGACTTTC. The variable domain in full, completed from reference TRBV7-9 and TRBJ2-6, reads DTGVSQNPRHKITKRGQNVTFRCDPISEHNRLYWYRQTLGQGPEFLTYFQNEAQLEKSRLLSDRFSAERPKGSFSTLEIQRTEQGDSAMYLCASSYRGRGSSGANVLTFGAGSRLTVL.

J is TRBJ1-2 and V is TRBV4-3, with D perhaps matching TRBD1 (5 bases). This CDR3 spans 14 amino acids. Germline V gene data show CDR1 as LGHNA and CDR2 as YSLEER. V dropped 4 bases and J dropped 10 bases, with 19 bases sitting between them. The DNA for the CDR3 is TGCGCCAGCAGCCCCGACCCGCAGGGTGGGATCTACACCTTC. Translated, it gives CASSPDPQGGIYTF.

This chain joins TRBV5-5 and TRBJ2-4, with a possible D match to TRBD1 (5 bases). V was cut by 4 bases and J by 0 bases, with 11 bases left in between. CDR1 and CDR2 (germline): SGHKS, YYEKEE (reference sequence). The CDR3 loop spans 15 amino acids. CDR3 nucleotide sequence: TGTGCCAGCAGCCTGGGAAGGGGAGCCAAAAACATTCAGTACTTC. Encoded protein: CASSLGRGAKNIQYF. The full variable domain, rest sourced from reference TRBV5-5 and TRBJ2-4, is DAGVTQSPTHLIKTRGQQVTLRCSPISGHKSVSWYQQVLGQGPQFIFQYYEKEERGRGNFPDRFSARQFPNYSSELNVNALLLGDSALYLCASSLGRGAKNIQYFGAGTRLSVL.

This clone was observed a single time. The chain links TRBV5-4 to TRBJ1-1; D gene ambiguous. V lost 0 bases to trimming and J lost 5 bases, with 14 bases between them. The CDR3 is 15 amino acids. Germline loops: CDR1 SGHNT, CDR2 YYREEE (reference sequence). Here the CDR3 reads CASSLDQAGNTEAFF. In nucleotides, the CDR3 is TGTGCCAGCAGCTTGGATCAGGCAGGTAATACTGAAGCTTTCTTT.

The chain carries TRBV11-2 and TRBJ2-1; TRBD2 matches at 13 bases. The V and J ends lost 1 base and 2 bases, in that order; junction bases with no gene match: 8. CDR3 length: 19 amino acids. Germline lookup yields CDR1 SGHAT and CDR2 FQNNGV. The DNA for the CDR3 is TGTGCCAGCAGCTTAGGGTGGACTAGCGGGAGTTTGGCCTACAATGAGCAGTTCTTC. This encodes CASSLGWTSGSLAYNEQFF.

This rearrangement joins TRBV6-6 to TRBJ1-1; D unclear. The CDR3 has 11 amino acids. V lost 2 bases to trimming and J lost 11 bases, with 9 bases between them. Germline CDR1 and CDR2: MNHNY and SVGAGI (reference sequence). CDR3 loop: CASSYGGIAFF. The CDR3 nucleotides read TGTGCCAGCAGTTACGGAGGGATCGCTTTCTTT.

Only a few counts were recorded for this clone. V and J are TRBV30 and TRBJ1-2; possibly TRBD1 for D (6 bases). The CDR3 contains 13 residues. Trimming took off 0 bases at V and 8 bases at J, with 13 bases between the two ends. Germline CDR1 and CDR2: GTSNPN and SVGIG (reference sequence). The chain's CDR3 is CAWSVSRGQGYTF. The CDR3 DNA sequence: TGTGCCTGGAGTGTTAGTCGGGGGCAAGGCTACACCTTC.